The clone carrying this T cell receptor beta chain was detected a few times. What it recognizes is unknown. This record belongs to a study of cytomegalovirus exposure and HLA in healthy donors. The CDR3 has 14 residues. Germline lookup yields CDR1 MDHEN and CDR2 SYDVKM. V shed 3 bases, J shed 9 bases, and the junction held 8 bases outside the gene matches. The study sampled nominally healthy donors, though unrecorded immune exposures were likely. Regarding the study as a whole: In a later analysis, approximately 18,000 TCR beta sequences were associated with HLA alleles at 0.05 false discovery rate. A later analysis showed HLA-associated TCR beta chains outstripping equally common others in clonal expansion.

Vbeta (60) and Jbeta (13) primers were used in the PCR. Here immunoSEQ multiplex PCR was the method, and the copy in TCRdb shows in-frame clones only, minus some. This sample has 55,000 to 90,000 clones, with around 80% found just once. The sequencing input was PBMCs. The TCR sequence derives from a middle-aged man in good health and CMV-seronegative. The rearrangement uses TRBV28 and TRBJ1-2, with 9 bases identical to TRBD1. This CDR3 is CASSFFGTGKSYTF. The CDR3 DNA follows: TGTGCCAGCAGTTTCTTTGGGACAGGGAAGAGCTACACCTTC.